The 5 T cell receptor beta chains given below trace back to one sample, sequenced in a study of Ad26.COV2.S vaccination and SARS-CoV-2 variants. TCRdb keeps only in-frame clones here, not all; method: immunoSEQ multiplex PCR. The table lists some 290,000 clones, 85% of them singletons. The treatment was: about 20 received Ad26.COV2.S at low or high dose, single or two shots; 5 received placebo; per-sample allocation not given. The investigators took samples on day 63 after the first vaccine or placebo injection. Sequences were derived from peripheral blood, sampled in a trial of Ad26.COV2.S vaccine versus placebo. Source of these receptors: a person between 18 and 65 years old who received the Ad26.COV2.S COVID-19 vaccine or a placebo.

V usage is TRBV6-5 and J usage is TRBJ2-2; no definite D call. Germline CDR1 MNHEY, CDR2 SVGAGI. CDR3 size: 13 residues. Trimming left V 5 bases short and J 4 bases short, with 8 bases between. The chain's CDR3 is CASSRQPTGELFF. Here the CDR3 DNA reads TGTGCCAGCAGTCGGCAGCCCACCGGGGAGCTGTTTTTT.

On this clone itself: This sample also contains other DNA sequences that code for the same CDR3. The J gene is TRBJ1-1, the V gene TRBV3-1 (or the pseudogene TRBV3-2); tentatively, D is TRBD1 (5 bases). Germline-derived CDR1 and CDR2 are LGHDT and YNNKEL (reference sequence). Trimming removed 4 bases at V and 1 base at J, with 7 bases between. The CDR3 spans 13 residues. CDR3 DNA: TGTGCCAGCAGCCCCACAGGGAACACTGAAGCTTTCTTT. Its protein product is CASSPTGNTEAFF.

The rearrangement links TRBV19 to TRBJ2-7; 9 bases fit TRBD1. The CDR3 extends over 14 amino acids. Germline V gives CDR1 LNHDA, CDR2 SQIVND (reference sequence). Trimming took 2 bases from V and 3 from J; bases not matched to a gene: 2. CDR3 in DNA: TGTGCCAGTAGTATAACAGGGGGCAACTACGAGCAGTACTTC. As protein: CASSITGGNYEQYF.

In its sample, this clone was seen once. V gene TRBV9 combines with J gene TRBJ2-1, with TRBD1 matching 11 bases. With V trimmed by 0 bases and J by 2 bases, 7 bases remained unmatched. Germline-derived CDR1 and CDR2 are SGDLS and YYNGEE. This CDR3 region has 18 residues. CDR3: CASSVGTGGLPTYNEQFF. The CDR3 bases are TGTGCCAGCAGCGTAGGGACAGGGGGCCTACCTACCTACAATGAGCAGTTCTTC.

The table lists this clone with a count of one. This chain's CDR3 is CASGLVRELAKNIQYF. The CDR3 nucleotides are TGTGCTAGTGGTTTGGTACGGGAGTTAGCCAAAAACATTCAGTACTTC. The chain couples TRBV12-5 to TRBJ2-4, with D possibly being TRBD2 (6 bases). CDR1 LGHNT and CDR2 FRNRAP come from the germline V gene. V was trimmed by 0 bases and J by 0 bases, leaving 9 bases between them. CDR3 length: 16 amino acids. The variable domain in full, with the rest retrieved from reference TRBV12-5 and TRBJ2-4, is DARVTQTPRHKVTEMGQEVTMRCQPILGHNTVFWYRQTMMQGLELLAYFRNRAPLDDSGMPKDRFSAEMPDATLATLKIQPSEPRDSAVYFCASGLVRELAKNIQYFGAGTRLSVL.